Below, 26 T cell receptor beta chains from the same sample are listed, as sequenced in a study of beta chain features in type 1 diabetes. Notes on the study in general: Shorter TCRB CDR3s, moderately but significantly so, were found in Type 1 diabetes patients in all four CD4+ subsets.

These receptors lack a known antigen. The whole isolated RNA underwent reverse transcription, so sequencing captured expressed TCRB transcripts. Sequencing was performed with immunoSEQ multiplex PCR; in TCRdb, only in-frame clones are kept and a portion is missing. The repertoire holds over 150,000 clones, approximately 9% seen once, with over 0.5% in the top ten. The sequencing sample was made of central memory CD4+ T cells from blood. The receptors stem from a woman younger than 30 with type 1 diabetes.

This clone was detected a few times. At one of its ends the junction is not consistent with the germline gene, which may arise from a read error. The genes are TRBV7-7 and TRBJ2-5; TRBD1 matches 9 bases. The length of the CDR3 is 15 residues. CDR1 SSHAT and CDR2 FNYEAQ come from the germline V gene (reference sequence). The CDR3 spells CASSQGQGGQETQYF. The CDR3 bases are TGTGCTAGCAGCCAGGGACAGGGTGGACAAGAGACCCAGTACTTC.

The CDR3 DNA sequence: TGTGCCAGCAGCTTGACGGGAGACGGTGAGCAGTTCTTC. Translating it yields CASSLTGDGEQFF. This chain joins TRBV11-3 and TRBJ2-1, with D tentatively TRBD2 (6 bases). V lost 3 bases and J lost 9, with 12 bases in between. Germline V CDR1 and CDR2: SGHNT, YENEEA. The CDR3 runs to 13 residues.

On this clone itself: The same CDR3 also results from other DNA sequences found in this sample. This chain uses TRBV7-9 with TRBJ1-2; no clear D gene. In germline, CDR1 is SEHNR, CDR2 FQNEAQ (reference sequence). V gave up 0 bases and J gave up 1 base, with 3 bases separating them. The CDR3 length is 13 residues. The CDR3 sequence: CASSLAGNYGYTF. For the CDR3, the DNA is TGTGCCAGCAGCTTAGCCGGTAACTATGGCTACACCTTC.

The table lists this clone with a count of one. The CDR3 reads CASSQGGLAGRRHNEQFF. The CDR3, as DNA: TGCGCCAGCAGCCAGGGGGGACTAGCGGGAAGAAGGCACAATGAGCAGTTCTTC. V and J are TRBV4-3 and TRBJ2-1; 13 bases match TRBD2. V trimming: 3 bases; J trimming: 5 bases; junction bases outside the gene matches: 10. The germline CDR1 and CDR2 sequences are LGHNA and YSLEER. CDR3 length: 18 amino acids.

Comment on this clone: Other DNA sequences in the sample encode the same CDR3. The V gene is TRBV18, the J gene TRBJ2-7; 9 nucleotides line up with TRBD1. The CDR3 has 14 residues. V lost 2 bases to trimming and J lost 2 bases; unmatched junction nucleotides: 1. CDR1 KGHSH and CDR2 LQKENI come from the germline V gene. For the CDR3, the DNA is TGTGCCAGCTCACCAGGGACAGGGCCCTACGAGCAGTACTTC. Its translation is CASSPGTGPYEQYF.

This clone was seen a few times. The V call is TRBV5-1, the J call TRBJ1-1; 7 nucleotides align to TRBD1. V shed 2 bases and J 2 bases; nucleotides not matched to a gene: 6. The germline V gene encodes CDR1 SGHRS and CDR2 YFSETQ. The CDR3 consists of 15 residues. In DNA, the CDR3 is TGCGCCAGCAGCTTCCAAGGAGGGGGCAACACTGAAGCTTTCTTT. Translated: CASSFQGGGNTEAFF. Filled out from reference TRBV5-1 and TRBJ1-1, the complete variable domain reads KAGVTQTPRYLIKTRGQQVTLSCSPISGHRSVSWYQQTPGQGLQFLFEYFSETQRNKGNFPGRFSGRQFSNSRSEMNVSTLELGDSALYLCASSFQGGGNTEAFFGQGTRLTVV.

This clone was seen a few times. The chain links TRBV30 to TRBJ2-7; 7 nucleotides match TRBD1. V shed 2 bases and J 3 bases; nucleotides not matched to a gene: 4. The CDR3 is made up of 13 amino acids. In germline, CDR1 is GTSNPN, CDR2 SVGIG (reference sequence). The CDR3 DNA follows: TGTGCCTGGAGTTTGGGACAGAGCTACGAGCAGTACTTC. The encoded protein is CAWSLGQSYEQYF.

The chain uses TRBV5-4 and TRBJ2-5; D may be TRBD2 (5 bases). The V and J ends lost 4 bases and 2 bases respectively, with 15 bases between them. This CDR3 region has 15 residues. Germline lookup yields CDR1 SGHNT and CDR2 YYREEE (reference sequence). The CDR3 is CASSPGNPNQETQYF. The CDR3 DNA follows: TGTGCCAGCAGCCCCGGGAACCCAAATCAAGAGACCCAGTACTTC.

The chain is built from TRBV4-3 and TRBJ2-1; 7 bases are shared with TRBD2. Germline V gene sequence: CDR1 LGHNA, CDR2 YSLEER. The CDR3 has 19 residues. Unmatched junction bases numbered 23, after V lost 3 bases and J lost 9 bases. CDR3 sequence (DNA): TGCGCCAGCAGCCAGCGACTAGCCGGGGGACGGTCATCAGTGGGTGAGCAGTTCTTC. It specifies CASSQRLAGGRSSVGEQFF.

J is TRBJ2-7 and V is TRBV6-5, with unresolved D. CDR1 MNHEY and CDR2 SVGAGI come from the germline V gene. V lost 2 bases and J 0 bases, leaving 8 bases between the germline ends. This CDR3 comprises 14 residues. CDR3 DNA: TGTGCCAGCAGTTACCAGGTGTCCTCCTACGAGCAGTACTTC. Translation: CASSYQVSSYEQYF.

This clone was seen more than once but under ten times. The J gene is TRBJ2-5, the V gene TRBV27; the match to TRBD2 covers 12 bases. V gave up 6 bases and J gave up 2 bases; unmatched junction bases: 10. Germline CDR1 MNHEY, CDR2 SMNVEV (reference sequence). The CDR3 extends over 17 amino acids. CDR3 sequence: CASRRGGLAGVQETQYF. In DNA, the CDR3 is TGTGCCAGCAGGAGGGGGGGACTAGCGGGTGTACAAGAGACCCAGTACTTC.

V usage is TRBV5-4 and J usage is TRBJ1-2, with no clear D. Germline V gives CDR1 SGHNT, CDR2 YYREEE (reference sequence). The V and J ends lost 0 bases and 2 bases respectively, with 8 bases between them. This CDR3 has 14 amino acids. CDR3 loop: CASSLVGGNYGYTF. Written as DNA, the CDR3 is TGTGCCAGCAGCTTGGTGGGAGGGAACTATGGCTACACCTTC.

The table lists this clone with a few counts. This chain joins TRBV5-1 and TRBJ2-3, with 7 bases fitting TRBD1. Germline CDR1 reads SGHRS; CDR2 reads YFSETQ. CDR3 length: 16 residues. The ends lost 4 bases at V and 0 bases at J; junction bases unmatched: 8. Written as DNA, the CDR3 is TGCGCCAGCAGCCCCGGGACAGTTTCTAGCACAGATACGCAGTATTTT. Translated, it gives CASSPGTVSSTDTQYF.

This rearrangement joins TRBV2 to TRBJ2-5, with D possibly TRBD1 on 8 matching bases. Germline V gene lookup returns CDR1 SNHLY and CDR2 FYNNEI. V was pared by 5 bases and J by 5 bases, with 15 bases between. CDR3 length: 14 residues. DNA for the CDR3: TGTGCCAGCAGTAGAGGACAGGGAGGGGAGACCCAGTACTTC. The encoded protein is CASSRGQGGETQYF.

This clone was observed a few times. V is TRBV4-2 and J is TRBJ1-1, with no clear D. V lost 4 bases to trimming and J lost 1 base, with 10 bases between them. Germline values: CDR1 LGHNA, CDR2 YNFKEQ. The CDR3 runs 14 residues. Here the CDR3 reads CASSLDTPNTEAFF. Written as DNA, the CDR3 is TGTGCCAGCAGCCTTGACACTCCGAACACTGAAGCTTTCTTT.

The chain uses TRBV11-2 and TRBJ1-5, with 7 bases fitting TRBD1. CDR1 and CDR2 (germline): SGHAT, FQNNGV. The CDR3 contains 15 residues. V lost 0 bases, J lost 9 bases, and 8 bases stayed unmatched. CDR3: CASSLDPGRGTPQHF. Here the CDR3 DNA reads TGTGCCAGCAGCTTAGATCCGGGCAGGGGGACGCCCCAGCATTTT. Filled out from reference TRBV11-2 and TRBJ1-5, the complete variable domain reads EAGVAQSPRYKIIEKRQSVAFWCNPISGHATLYWYQQILGQGPKLLIQFQNNGVVDDSQLPKDRFSAERLKGVDSTLKIQPAKLEDSAVYLCASSLDPGRGTPQHFGDGTRLSIL.

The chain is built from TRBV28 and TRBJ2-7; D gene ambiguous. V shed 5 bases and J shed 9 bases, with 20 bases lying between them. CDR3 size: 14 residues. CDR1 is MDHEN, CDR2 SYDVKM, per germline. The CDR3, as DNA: TGTGCCAGCAGTACCCCGATCCCTCCCTGGGCGCAGTACTTC. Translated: CASSTPIPPWAQYF.

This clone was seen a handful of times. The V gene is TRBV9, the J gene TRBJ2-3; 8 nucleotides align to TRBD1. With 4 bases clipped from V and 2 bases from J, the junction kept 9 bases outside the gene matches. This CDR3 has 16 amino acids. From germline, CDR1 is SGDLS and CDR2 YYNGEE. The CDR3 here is CASSPRDRGFTDTQYF. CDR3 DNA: TGTGCCAGCAGCCCCCGAGACAGGGGATTCACAGATACGCAGTATTTT.

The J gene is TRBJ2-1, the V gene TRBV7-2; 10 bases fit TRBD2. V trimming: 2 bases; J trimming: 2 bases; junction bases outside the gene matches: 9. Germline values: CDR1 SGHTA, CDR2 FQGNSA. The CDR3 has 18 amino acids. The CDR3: CASSLKASGSLTYNEQFF. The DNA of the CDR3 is TGTGCCAGCAGCTTAAAGGCTAGCGGGAGCCTAACCTACAATGAGCAGTTCTTC.

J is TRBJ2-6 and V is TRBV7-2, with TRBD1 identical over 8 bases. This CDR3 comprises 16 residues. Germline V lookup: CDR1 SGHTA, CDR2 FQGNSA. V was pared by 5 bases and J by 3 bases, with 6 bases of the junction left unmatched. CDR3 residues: CASSVLRGLGANVLTF. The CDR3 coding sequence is TGTGCCAGCAGCGTCCTCAGGGGGCTTGGGGCCAACGTCCTGACTTTC.

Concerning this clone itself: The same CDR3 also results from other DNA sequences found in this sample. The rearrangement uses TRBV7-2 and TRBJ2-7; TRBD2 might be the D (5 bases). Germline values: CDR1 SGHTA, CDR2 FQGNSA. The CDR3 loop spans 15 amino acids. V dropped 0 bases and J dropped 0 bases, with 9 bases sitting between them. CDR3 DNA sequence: TGTGCCAGCAGCTTAGCTCTAGGGAGCTCCTACGAGCAGTACTTC. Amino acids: CASSLALGSSYEQYF.

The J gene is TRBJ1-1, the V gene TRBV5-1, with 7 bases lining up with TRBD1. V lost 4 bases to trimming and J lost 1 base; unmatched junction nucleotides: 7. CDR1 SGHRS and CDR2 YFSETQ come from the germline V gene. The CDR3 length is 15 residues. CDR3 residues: CASSLPQGRNTEAFF. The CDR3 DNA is TGCGCCAGCAGCCTCCCACAGGGGCGGAACACTGAAGCTTTCTTT.

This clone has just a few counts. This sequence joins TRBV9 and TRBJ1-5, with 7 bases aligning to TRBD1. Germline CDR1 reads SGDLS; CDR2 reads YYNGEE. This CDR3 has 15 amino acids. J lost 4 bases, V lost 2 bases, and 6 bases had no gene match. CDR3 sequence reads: CASSVGTVANQPQHF. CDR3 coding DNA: TGTGCCAGCAGCGTCGGGACAGTCGCTAATCAGCCCCAGCATTTT.

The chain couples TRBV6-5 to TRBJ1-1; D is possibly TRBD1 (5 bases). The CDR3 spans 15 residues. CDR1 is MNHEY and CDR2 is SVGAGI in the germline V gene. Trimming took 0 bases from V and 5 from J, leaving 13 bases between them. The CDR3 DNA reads TGTGCCAGCAGTTACTCTGGGGGGACTCTTACTGAAGCTTTCTTT. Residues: CASSYSGGTLTEAFF.

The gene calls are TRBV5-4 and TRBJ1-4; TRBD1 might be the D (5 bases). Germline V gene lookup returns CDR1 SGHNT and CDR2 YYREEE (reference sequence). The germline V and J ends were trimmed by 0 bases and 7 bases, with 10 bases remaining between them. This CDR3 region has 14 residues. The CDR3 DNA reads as TGTGCCAGCAGCTTGGGCGGGGGAGGTGAAAAACTGTTTTTT. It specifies CASSLGGGGEKLFF. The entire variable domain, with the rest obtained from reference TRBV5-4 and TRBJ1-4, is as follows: ETGVTQSPTHLIKTRGQQVTLRCSSQSGHNTVSWYQQALGQGPQFIFQYYREEENGRGNFPPRFSGLQFPNYSSELNVNALELDDSALYLCASSLGGGGEKLFFGSGTQLSVL.

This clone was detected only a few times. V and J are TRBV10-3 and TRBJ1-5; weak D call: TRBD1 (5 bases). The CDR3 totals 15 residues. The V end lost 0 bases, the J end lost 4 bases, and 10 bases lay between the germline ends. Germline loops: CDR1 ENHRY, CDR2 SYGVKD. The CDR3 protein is CAISESDTPNQPQHF. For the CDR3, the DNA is TGTGCCATCAGTGAGTCGGACACCCCAAATCAGCCCCAGCATTTT.